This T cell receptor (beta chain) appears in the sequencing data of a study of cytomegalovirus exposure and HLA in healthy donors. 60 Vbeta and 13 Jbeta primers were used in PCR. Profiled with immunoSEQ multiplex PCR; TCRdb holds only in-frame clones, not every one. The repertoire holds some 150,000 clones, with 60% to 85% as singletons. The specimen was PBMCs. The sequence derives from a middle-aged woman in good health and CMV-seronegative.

The CDR3 nucleotides read TGTGCCTGGACGCAGGGCGGAGGAAACACCATATATTTT. It specifies CAWTQGGGNTIYF. This chain links TRBV30 with TRBJ1-3, with D possibly being TRBD1 (5 bases). This CDR3 spans 13 amino acids. The germline CDR1 and CDR2 sequences are GTSNPN and SVGIG (reference sequence). V was trimmed by 4 bases and J by 4 bases, leaving 11 bases between them.